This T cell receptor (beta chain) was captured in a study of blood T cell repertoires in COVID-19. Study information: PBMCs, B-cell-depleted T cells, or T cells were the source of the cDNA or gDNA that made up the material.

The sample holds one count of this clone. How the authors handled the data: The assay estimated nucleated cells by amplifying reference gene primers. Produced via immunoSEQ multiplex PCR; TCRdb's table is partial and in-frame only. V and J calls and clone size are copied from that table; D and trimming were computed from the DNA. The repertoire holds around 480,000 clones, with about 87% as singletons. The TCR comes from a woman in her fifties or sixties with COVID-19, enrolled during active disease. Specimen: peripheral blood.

CDR3 DNA: TGCGCCAGCAGCTCTAGGACAGGGGGCGAAAAACTGTTTTTT. It yields the protein CASSSRTGGEKLFF. The chain uses TRBV5-1 and TRBJ1-4; 11 bases align to TRBD1. CDR3 length: 14 residues. V shed 3 bases, J shed 8 bases, and the junction held 3 bases outside the gene matches. Germline V gene sequence: CDR1 SGHRS, CDR2 YFSETQ.